This T cell receptor beta chain was sequenced for a study of cytomegalovirus exposure and HLA in healthy donors (dated by TCRdb to about 2017). With regard to the full study: An earlier analysis of some 500 of the donors reported roughly 300 Gb of sequence data and 100 million to 140 million unique TCR beta sequences from 150 million to 200 million T cells. Roughly 300 gigabases of sequencing data and approximately 84 million unique TCR sequences were included in an early release covering roughly 600 HLA-typed donors. Of the roughly 410 genotyped donors, 65% to 90% were placed in the genetic ancestry cluster associated with self-reported Caucasian donors. The study was designed to test whether signatures of past pathogen exposure could be identified by cataloging public T cell receptors. The study profiled the T cell repertoires of hundreds of subjects by immunosequencing and related them to cytomegalovirus serostatus. In addition to the first cohort of approximately 650 subjects, a separate validation cohort of over 90 different subjects was used. To predict cytomegalovirus infection status, the study brought together high-throughput TCR immunosequencing, statistical association of individual TCRs with disease status, and machine learning. A later analysis re-analyzed previously published TCR beta repertoires from 660 or so donors and added high-resolution HLA genotyping to study TCR occurrence patterns. Rather than drawing on any new phenotypic data, the later analysis identified candidate immune exposures from TCR beta sequences and the way those sequences occurred across donors. To decide whether each TCR beta V gene segment behaved as functional or pseudogenic, an earlier analysis of approximately 600 of the donors relied on high-throughput TCR beta sequencing. Donor age, sex, ethnicity and CMV serostatus were compiled alongside the repertoire data. Genome-wide SNP genotypes for about 65% of the roughly 670 donors were used in a later genetic analysis, which treated that subset as a discovery cohort. All discovery cohort repertoires had been generated on a single sequencing platform. Both class I and class II loci were covered by HLA typing, at four-digit resolution. Typing coverage differed by locus: A, B, C, DRB1 and DQB1 were typed in roughly 620-640 donors, DQA1 in about 500, DPA1 in around 580, and DPB1 in 472. Several DR-DQ haplotypes were handled as single units for association and clustering because linkage in the cohort was strong. Among around 400 genotyped donors of the cohort, an average of around 250,000 unique TCR beta nucleotide sequences was sequenced per donor, of which about 20% were non-productive. Study-level results and caveats: At a false discovery rate of 0.05, a later analysis linked about 16,000 TCR beta sequences to specific HLA alleles. According to a later analysis, parvovirus B19, influenza, CMV and Epstein-Barr virus appeared linked to several top co-occurrence clusters. In a later analysis, TCR association rates were found to vary across HLA loci, with the most associated TCRs seen for DRB1 alleles and the fewest for HLA-C alleles. A cluster of highly shared sequence variants was judged likely to represent a technical artifact of the sequencing pipeline. A few of the identified cytomegalovirus-associated TCR beta chains were confirmed in vitro to be specific for cytomegalovirus antigens. The only immune exposure information available for the cohort was CMV serostatus. Presence/absence analyses assumed roughly uniform sequencing depth across donors, an assumption that may not hold. A total of some 180 TCR beta chains were listed by the study as associated with cytomegalovirus. In both the original and validation cohorts, the classifier was reported to diagnose cytomegalovirus status with high specificity and sensitivity. In a later analysis, HLA-associated TCR beta chains were found to be more clonally expanded and to have lower generation probabilities than equally common non-associated chains. A further reported finding was that TCR beta sequences accurately predicted the HLA-A and HLA-B alleles for most subjects in the first cohort. Some IMGT-functional V segments, including TRBV6-2 and TRBV6-3, could not be told apart with the 87-base-pair reads, so those segments were excluded. Most TCR sequences were seen in very few donors, while some public TCRs were found in many individuals. According to the authors, the approach could potentially be generalized to other disease states and immunological phenotypes. In an earlier analysis of more than 500 of the donors, most TCR beta V segments appeared in productive rearrangements about 87% or about 30% of the time, broadly matching IMGT annotations. Strong co-occurrence of HLA alleles, especially DR and DQ, made assigning TCR associations to individual alleles difficult. V-gene and J-gene trimming of TCR beta chains was associated with a missense DCLRE1C variant in a later genetic analysis, and the association was replicated in an independent cohort. In a later analysis, most CMV-associated TCR beta chains were found to appear HLA-restricted, with HLA associations seemingly driven largely by CMV exposure. Linkage disequilibrium might explain the correlated functional status among segregating V segments, but an unknown experimental factor could not be excluded. About 17 rarely observed V segments, including chromosome 9 orphons, were excluded from the earlier analysis of several hundred of the donors because counts were too low. In a later genetic analysis, fewer N-insertions in productive TCRs were reported among donors in an Asian-associated ancestry cluster than the roughly 700-donor mean. Because some donors lacked HLA typing at each locus, the association tests relied only on the typed subset. Only TCR beta chains were sequenced in this cohort, and the absence of alpha or paired-chain data limited detectable features.

The germline V gene supplies CDR1 WSHSY and CDR2 SAAADI. Counted from cysteine to phenylalanine, this CDR3 has 14 amino acids. CDR3 DNA only is kept here, 42 bases in frame from base 1. V is clipped by 6 bases and J by 4 bases, and the sequence between their germline boundaries is 16 bases long. The protocol used for the library was the immunoSEQ multiplex PCR assay. For the multiplex PCR, a mixture combining 60 forward primers for TCR Vbeta segments and 13 reverse primers for TCR Jbeta segments was used. A multiplex PCR assay on genomic DNA amplified the CDR3 region of rearranged TCR beta genes. Amplified TCR beta libraries were sequenced as 87-base-pair reads on the Illumina HiSeq System. Under the source paper's analysis protocol: A later analysis tallied roughly 78 million unique TCR beta chains across the 660 or so repertoires, and some 10 million of those chains were shared by two or more donors. To remove PCR and sequencing errors, raw reads were error-corrected and collapsed into unique sequences using a nearest-neighbor algorithm that merged closely related sequences. Alignment of CDR3 sequences to IMGT reference sequences was used to assign V, D and J gene segments. For a sequence to be retained, a match of at least six nucleotides to both a V gene segment and a J gene segment was required. A rearrangement was called productive if the CDR3 had no stop codons and remained in frame with V and J, and every other rearrangement was called non-productive. CDR3 was defined according to IMGT convention as the region running from the second conserved V-encoded cysteine to the conserved J-encoded phenylalanine. The earlier analysis of about 610 of the donors excluded any sequence lacking an unambiguous match to a single V gene segment. In an earlier analysis of 587 of the donors, a V segment was called functional when productive rearrangements were above 56.7%, and segregating when the standard deviation between donors exceeded 5%. To diagnose cytomegalovirus status from the catalog of TCR beta chain sequences, a statistical classification framework was built. In a later analysis, V and J genes were assigned by comparing TCR nucleotide sequences against IMGT/GENE-DB human TR gene sequences. In a later analysis, CDR3 sequences and most-parsimonious VDJ recombination scenarios were assigned using the TCRdist pipeline. In a later analysis, every TCR beta chain was defined by the combination of its CDR3 amino acid sequence and its V-gene family, and reads without a unique V-gene family were dropped. To address suspected cross-contamination and a sequencing artifact, a later analysis removed approximately 590 highly shared, low-generation-probability nucleotide sequences. In a later analysis, a clonal expansion index was calculated for each public chain from normalized within-repertoire ranks of inferred template counts. Generation probabilities in a later analysis came from a VDJ recombination model fitted to out-of-frame rearrangements, and those results were checked against IGoR. Hypergeometric tests were used in a later analysis to score TCR-TCR, TCR-HLA and TCR-CMV co-occurrence, with a repertoire-size bias correction applied to the TCR pairs. In a later analysis, false discovery rates were estimated by permuting HLA or CMV assignments 20 times. In a later analysis, co-occurring TCRs were grouped using DBSCAN, and TCRdist sequence similarity was added for clustering within HLA-allele-positive subsets. For co-occurrence clustering, repertoires with fewer than 30,000 or more than 120,000 public chains were excluded, along with four or five repertoires with anomalous nucleotide sharing. TCRdb limited this immuneACCESS table to in-frame rearrangements with V and J called. A share of clones is missing; checked studies link under half to unresolved V genes, and the rest is unexplained. For V, J and clone size, that table is used; D and trimming come from the DNA. The sample yields under 250,000 clones; approximately 78% were counted once. Around 4% of the sample comes from the top ten.

A word on this clone: Its antigen is unknown. There are no base qualities to consult, and no much larger clone falls within one base.

The cohort was made up of under 800 healthy bone marrow donors. At the time of sampling, every cohort member was nominally healthy, though immune exposures that went unrecorded were likely present. The donor was CMV seronegative and was included in the group of several hundred seronegative cohort members. Every donor gave a peripheral blood sample, and the peripheral blood mononuclear cells from that sample were used for TCR beta sequencing. The Qiagen DNeasy Blood Extraction Kit was used to extract genomic DNA from the blood cell samples. Input material: PBMCs. The sequence is built from TRBV10-2 and TRBJ2-7, and possibly TRBD1, on 8 matching bases. This receptor was taken from a male donor in good health and CMV-seronegative. The CDR3 protein is CASRSTGGDYEQYF. The sequence in DNA is TGCGCCAGCAGATCCACAGGGGGGGATTACGAGCAGTACTTC.